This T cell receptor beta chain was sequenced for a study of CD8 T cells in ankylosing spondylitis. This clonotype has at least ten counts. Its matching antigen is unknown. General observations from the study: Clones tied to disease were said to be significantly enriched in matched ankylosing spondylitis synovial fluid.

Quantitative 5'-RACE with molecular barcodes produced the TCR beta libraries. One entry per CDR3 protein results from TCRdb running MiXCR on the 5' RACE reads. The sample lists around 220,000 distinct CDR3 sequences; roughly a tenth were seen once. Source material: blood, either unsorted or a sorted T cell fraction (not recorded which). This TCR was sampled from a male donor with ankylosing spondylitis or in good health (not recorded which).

The CDR3 DNA sequence: TGTGCCAGCAGGGCACAGGGGAACGGACCTGGAGGCTACACCTTC. Translating it yields CASRAQGNGPGGYTF. The rearrangement uses TRBV12-3 or TRBV12-4 and TRBJ1-2, with 7 bases lining up with TRBD1. The CDR3 loop spans 15 amino acids. Trimming at V came to 6 bases and at J to 8 bases, leaving 15 bases not matched to a gene.